A single sample gave rise to the 17 T cell receptor beta chains below, sequenced in a study of read filtering for tumor transcriptome and immune sequencing. From approximately 430 ng of RNA, a library with molecular barcoded alpha/delta and beta/gamma adaptors was made. TCRdb passed the reads through MiXCR, listing each CDR3 protein once. This sample has some 120,000 distinct CDR3 sequences; 13% occur once, and the top ten carry approximately 10%. Sequenced: a population of CD138-negative cells sorted from bone marrow. These receptors originate from a donor aged 40 or older with multiple myeloma.

This clonotype was recorded many times. The chain has TRBV6-5 and TRBJ2-1; D gene unclear. The V end lost 7 bases, the J end lost 4 bases, and 8 bases lay between the germline ends. Germline CDR1 reads MNHEY; CDR2 reads SVGAGI. CDR3 length: 12 amino acids. CDR3 sequence reads: CASTGRYNEQFF. In nucleotides, the CDR3 is TGTGCCAGCACTGGCCGGTACAATGAGCAGTTCTTC.

This clonotype was observed at least ten times. The V call is TRBV15, the J call TRBJ2-3; TRBD2 aligns across 9 bases. CDR3 size: 14 residues. Germline CDR1 and CDR2: LNHNV and YYDKDF (reference sequence). With 8 bases clipped from V and 3 bases from J, the junction kept 6 bases outside the gene matches. DNA of the CDR3: TGTGCCACCGGTATAGCGGGAGTGACAGATACGCAGTATTTT. Its protein is CATGIAGVTDTQYF.

There are many counts of this clonotype. V gene TRBV7-9 combines with J gene TRBJ1-6; D unclear. The V and J ends lost 1 base and 11 bases respectively, with 6 bases between them. The CDR3 spans 12 residues. CDR1 SEHNR and CDR2 FQNEAQ come from the germline V gene (reference sequence). The CDR3 DNA is TGTGCCAGCAGCTTAGAAAATGCACCCCTCCACTTT. This sequence encodes CASSLENAPLHF.

V and J are TRBV18 and TRBJ2-5; 10 bases are a match to TRBD2. Losses at the gene ends were 1 base for V and 5 bases for J; bases not matched to a gene: 4. The CDR3 loop spans 15 amino acids. Germline values: CDR1 KGHSH, CDR2 LQKENI. The CDR3 loop reads CASSPRASGSETQYF. Here the CDR3 DNA reads TGTGCCAGCTCACCACGGGCTAGCGGGAGTGAGACCCAGTACTTC.

The table lists this clonotype with a few counts. V is TRBV6-5 and J is TRBJ2-5, with 8 bases fitting TRBD1. Looked up from germline, CDR1 is MNHEY and CDR2 is SVGAGI. The CDR3 loop spans 13 amino acids. Germline trimming cut 6 bases from V and 5 bases from J; bases unmatched to any gene: 5. The CDR3 DNA reads as TGTGCCAGCAGAACAGGGGGTAGTGAGACCCAGTACTTC. Protein product: CASRTGGSETQYF.

This clonotype came up many times. The chain joins TRBV20-1 to TRBJ2-2; no clear D gene. Germline CDR1 DFQATT, CDR2 SNEGSKA (reference sequence). The CDR3 length is 13 residues. V shed 0 bases and J shed 0 bases, with 2 bases lying between them. CDR3 DNA: TGCAGTGCTAGAGAAGCGAACACCGGGGAGCTGTTTTTT. Residues: CSAREANTGELFF.

This clonotype was counted ten times or more. This chain links TRBV5-1 with TRBJ1-1; 8 nucleotides align to TRBD1. This CDR3 is built from 14 residues. Looked up from germline, CDR1 is SGHRS and CDR2 is YFSETQ. V shed 4 bases and J 6 bases; nucleotides not matched to a gene: 8. The CDR3 sequence is CASSRGTGVPEAFF. In DNA, the CDR3 is TGCGCCAGCAGCCGCGGGACAGGCGTTCCTGAAGCTTTCTTT.

This clonotype was detected ten times or more. V usage is TRBV10-3 and J usage is TRBJ2-1, with 7 nucleotides matching TRBD1. The germline V gene has CDR1 ENHRY and CDR2 SYGVKD. Trimming removed 1 base from V and 8 bases from J; junction bases left unmatched: 11. There are 16 residues in the CDR3. CDR3 coding DNA: TGTGCCATCAGTGAGTTAGAGGGGGCGATTTCCGATGAGCAGTTCTTC. It encodes CAISELEGAISDEQFF.

This clonotype appeared a few times. This may stem from a read error, because a much larger clone lies one nucleotide away. The chain is built from TRBV7-3 and TRBJ2-4; D not certain. CDR1 and CDR2 from the germline V gene are SGHTA and FQGTGA. The length of the CDR3 is 15 residues. Deletions cut 2 bases from V and 4 bases from J, with 12 bases between. In DNA form, the CDR3 reads TGTGCCAGCAGCTTACCGAACAGAAGAAAAAACATTCAGTACTTC. Translated, it gives CASSLPNRRKNIQYF.

This clonotype came up many times. The chain recombines TRBV7-8 with TRBJ2-1; no reliable D call. Looked up from germline, CDR1 is SGHVS and CDR2 is FQNEAQ. The V end was cut by 7 bases, the J end by 8 bases, with 21 bases between. This CDR3 spans 15 amino acids. This CDR3 is CASITSLGLKDEQFF. CDR3 in DNA: TGTGCCAGCATCACCTCTTTAGGCCTGAAGGATGAGCAGTTCTTC.

This clonotype was counted ten times or more. The chain employs TRBV27 and TRBJ2-1; 12 nucleotides agree with TRBD2. Germline CDR1 reads MNHEY; CDR2 reads SMNVEV (reference sequence). V trimming: 1 base; J trimming: 8 bases; junction bases outside the gene matches: 9. The CDR3 loop spans 17 amino acids. CDR3 DNA sequence: TGTGCCAGCAGTTTATGGGGAGGGACTAGCGGGCGGGATGAGCAGTTCTTC. It yields the protein CASSLWGGTSGRDEQFF.

About this clonotype: A far larger clone is one nucleotide away, so this likely arose from a read error. The V gene is TRBV6-6, the J gene TRBJ2-3; TRBD2 might be the D (6 bases). Germline V gives CDR1 MNHNY, CDR2 SVGAGI (reference sequence). With 8 bases removed from V and 4 bases from J, the gap between germline ends came to 16 bases. CDR3 length equals 14 residues. The CDR3 DNA follows: TGTGCCAGCCGTGACGGGAGTTCTTCAGATACGCAGTATTTT. Translation: CASRDGSSSDTQYF.

This clonotype was picked up many times. The chain links TRBV12-3 or TRBV12-4 to TRBJ2-1; D gene ambiguous. The CDR3 totals 14 residues. The V gene lost 1 base and the J gene lost 7 bases, with 11 bases spanning the gap. CDR3 loop: CASSLVGELNEQFF. CDR3 DNA: TGTGCCAGCAGTTTAGTCGGTGAATTGAATGAGCAGTTCTTC.

This clonotype has ten or more counts. Written as DNA, the CDR3 is TGTGCCAGCAGCCGTGGGACAGGGTTTTTTGGGGCCAACGTCCTGACTTTC. Translation: CASSRGTGFFGANVLTF. This rearrangement joins TRBV3-1 to TRBJ2-6; TRBD1 matches at 9 bases. CDR3 length: 17 amino acids. V dropped 4 bases and J dropped 3; count of bases not matched to a gene: 7. Germline V CDR1 and CDR2: LGHDT, YNNKEL (reference sequence). The variable domain in full, with the rest retrieved from reference TRBV3-1 and TRBJ2-6, is DTAVSQTPKYLVTQMGNDKSIKCEQNLGHDTMYWYKQDSKKFLKIMFSYNNKELIINETVPNRFSPKSPDKAHLNLHINSLELGDSAVYFCASSRGTGFFGANVLTFGAGSRLTVL.

Note on this clonotype: With a much larger clone just one base away, this may be a read error. The rearrangement links TRBV18 to TRBJ1-5, with 7 positions matching TRBD1. Germline values: CDR1 KGHSH, CDR2 LQKENI. The CDR3 has 15 amino acids. The CDR3 region is CAGSPTGAGNQPQHF. The DNA of the CDR3 is TGTGCCGGCTCACCAACAGGGGCAGGCAATCAGCCCCAGCATTTT. The entire variable domain, with the rest obtained from reference TRBV18 and TRBJ1-5, is as follows: NAGVMQNPRHLVRRRGQEARLRCSPMKGHSHVYWYRQLPEEGLKFMVYLQKENIIDESGMPKERFSAEFPKEGPSILRIQQVVRGDSAAYFCAGSPTGAGNQPQHFGDGTRLSIL.

The sample holds many counts of this clonotype. The chain links TRBV30 to TRBJ1-2, with 11 bases lining up with TRBD1. V lost 3 bases and J lost 6; bases outside the gene matches: 6. Germline V gene lookup returns CDR1 GTSNPN and CDR2 SVGIG (reference sequence). CDR3 length: 14 amino acids. CDR3 DNA sequence: TGTGCCTGGAGCCAAGGGACAGGGGGTGATGGCTACACCTTC. This sequence encodes CAWSQGTGGDGYTF.

In this sample, this clonotype turned up many times. The rearrangement links TRBV3-1 to TRBJ2-5; 10 bases match TRBD2. CDR1 and CDR2 (germline): LGHDT, YNNKEL (reference sequence). This CDR3 is built from 13 residues. Losses at the gene ends were 4 bases for V and 4 bases for J; bases not matched to a gene: 0. The DNA of the CDR3 is TGTGCCAGCAGCCGACTAGCGGGAGAGACCCAGTACTTC. Protein: CASSRLAGETQYF.